This passage covers 24 T cell receptor beta chains from one sample sequenced in a study of blood T cell repertoires in COVID-19. Sequencing used immunoSEQ multiplex PCR; TCRdb keeps in-frame clones, though not all of them. The table records 50,000 to 70,000 clones, about 90% of them present only once. Source material: peripheral blood. Every receptor here comes from a man aged 60-69 years with acute or convalescent COVID-19.

In its sample, this clone was seen once. J is TRBJ2-7 and V is TRBV6-2 or TRBV6-3, with D perhaps matching TRBD1 (5 bases). Germline CDR1 is MNHEY and CDR2 is SVGEGT. CDR3 length: 15 amino acids. Trimming pared 3 bases from V and 0 bases from J, leaving 12 bases between. The CDR3 region has the DNA TGTGCCAGCAGTTATCCTGGGGCTTCCTCCTACGAGCAGTACTTC. Protein sequence: CASSYPGASSYEQYF.

This clone was detected once. The CDR3 loop is CALHLDSSGANVLTF. Here the CDR3 DNA reads TGTGCCTTACACTTAGACAGCTCTGGGGCCAACGTCCTGACTTTC. V and J are TRBV30 and TRBJ2-6; a weak D match, TRBD1 (5 bases). The CDR3 covers 15 residues. From germline, CDR1 is GTSNPN and CDR2 SVGIG (reference sequence). The ends were cut back, 7 bases at V and 0 bases at J, with 13 bases in the middle.

The chain uses TRBV15 and TRBJ1-5, with D unresolved. The CDR3 totals 14 residues. Per the germline V gene, CDR1 is LNHNV and CDR2 is YYDKDF (reference sequence). V was pared by 4 bases and J by 2 bases, with 9 bases between. CDR3 DNA: TGTGCCACCAGCATCTTCAGCGGCAATCAGCCCCAGCATTTT. Its protein product is CATSIFSGNQPQHF.

The chain couples TRBV28 to TRBJ2-7; 7 bases agree with TRBD2. The trim removed 2 bases at V and 0 bases at J, leaving 4 bases unmatched. The CDR3 is 15 residues long. Germline V CDR1 and CDR2: MDHEN, SYDVKM. DNA for the CDR3: TGTGCCAGCAGTTTAAATGGCGGGAGCTCCTACGAGCAGTACTTC. It specifies CASSLNGGSSYEQYF.

CDR3 bases: TGTGCCAGCAGCTTTACAGGGGAGCAGGGTTATGAAAAACTGTTTTTT. Translated: CASSFTGEQGYEKLFF. This chain links TRBV9 with TRBJ1-4; TRBD1 matches 7 bases. The CDR3 length is 16 residues. Germline loops: CDR1 SGDLS, CDR2 YYNGEE. V gave up 4 bases and J gave up 6 bases; unmatched junction bases: 12.

The chain recombines TRBV30 with TRBJ1-2; D perhaps matches TRBD1 (5 bases). Trimming removed 5 bases from V and 6 bases from J, with 16 bases in between. The length of the CDR3 is 13 residues. The germline CDR1 and CDR2 sequences are GTSNPN and SVGIG (reference sequence). CDR3 bases: TGTGCCTGGGATATGGGGGGAGAGGATGGCTACACCTTC. Its translation: CAWDMGGEDGYTF.

V gene TRBV16 combines with J gene TRBJ1-3; TRBD1 might be the D (5 bases). Deletions cut 4 bases from V and 0 bases from J, with 13 bases between. Germline values: CDR1 KGHSY, CDR2 FQNENV. The CDR3 sequence is 16 residues long. Written as DNA, the CDR3 is TGTGCCAGCAGCCGAGAGACAGCCTTCTCTGGAAACACCATATATTTT. Its protein is CASSRETAFSGNTIYF.

The CDR3 nucleotides are TGCGCCAGCACCACGGGAAGCTCCTACGAGCAGTACTTC. Protein sequence: CASTTGSSYEQYF. The chain recombines TRBV5-1 with TRBJ2-7, with D perhaps matching TRBD2 (5 bases). V lost 6 bases and J 0 bases, leaving 10 bases between the germline ends. The CDR3 contains 13 residues. The germline gives CDR1 SGHRS, CDR2 YFSETQ.

This rearrangement joins TRBV9 to TRBJ1-4, with 7 bases matching TRBD1. V gave up 0 bases and J gave up 2 bases; unmatched junction bases: 7. The CDR3 spans 17 residues. Germline V gene data show CDR1 as SGDLS and CDR2 as YYNGEE. CDR3 coding DNA: TGTGCCAGCAGCGTAGGAGCGACAGGGCATACTAATGAAAAACTGTTTTTT. Translation gives CASSVGATGHTNEKLFF. Combining the CDR3 with reference TRBV9 and TRBJ1-4 gives the whole variable domain DSGVTQTPKHLITATGQRVTLRCSPRSGDLSVYWYQQSLDQGLQFLIQYYNGEERAKGNILERFSAQQFPDLHSELNLSSLELGDSALYFCASSVGATGHTNEKLFFGSGTQLSVL.

The J gene is TRBJ1-5, the V gene TRBV16; unclear D gene. Trimming removed 1 base at V and 1 base at J, with 5 bases between. This CDR3 region has 14 residues. Germline V gene data show CDR1 as KGHSY and CDR2 as FQNENV. CDR3 loop: CASSQFSSNQPQHF. In DNA form, the CDR3 reads TGTGCCAGCAGCCAATTCTCCAGCAATCAGCCCCAGCATTTT.

The chain recombines TRBV28 with TRBJ2-5, with D unresolved. Trimming took off 2 bases at V and 3 bases at J, with 4 bases between the two ends. In germline, CDR1 is MDHEN, CDR2 SYDVKM. This CDR3 is built from 12 residues. CDR3 nucleotides: TGTGCCAGCAGTTTAACAGAAGAGACCCAGTACTTC. Translated: CASSLTEETQYF. Full variable domain (rest looked up from reference TRBV28 and TRBJ2-5): DVKVTQSSRYLVKRTGEKVFLECVQDMDHENMFWYRQDPGLGLRLIYFSYDVKMKEKGDIPEGYSVSREKKERFSLILESASTNQTSMYLCASSLTEETQYFGPGTRLLVL.

V and J are TRBV30 and TRBJ2-5, with 8 positions matching TRBD1. Germline CDR1 reads GTSNPN; CDR2 reads SVGIG (reference sequence). V shed 1 base and J 2 bases; nucleotides not matched to a gene: 3. This CDR3 has 14 amino acids. CDR3 nucleotide sequence: TGTGCCTGGAGTGGGACAGGGAATCAAGAGACCCAGTACTTC. It codes for CAWSGTGNQETQYF.

The chain joins TRBV28 to TRBJ1-5; 7 bases fit TRBD1. The CDR3 has 14 residues. Unmatched junction bases numbered 12, after V lost 11 bases and J lost 5 bases. Looked up from germline, CDR1 is MDHEN and CDR2 is SYDVKM. In nucleotides, the CDR3 is TGTGCCGCGGCGGAGGGACAGTCAGATCAGCCCCAGCATTTT. It yields the protein CAAAEGQSDQPQHF.

The rearrangement joins TRBV24-1 to TRBJ2-5; possibly TRBD2 for D (6 bases). CDR1 and CDR2 (germline): KGHDR, SFDVKD. The CDR3 is 15 amino acids. Trimming pared 4 bases from V and 5 bases from J, leaving 16 bases between. CDR3 bases: TGTGCCACCAGTGACACCGGGACTTCCTCGGAGACCCAGTACTTC. Protein product: CATSDTGTSSETQYF.

V usage is TRBV6-5 and J usage is TRBJ2-7; TRBD2 matches at 13 bases. V lost 6 bases to trimming and J lost 6 bases; unmatched junction nucleotides: 5. This CDR3 has 14 amino acids. Germline CDR1 and CDR2: MNHEY and SVGAGI. For the CDR3, the DNA is TGTGCCAGCAGCCGGACTAGCGGGAGTGGCGAGCAGTACTTC. Encoded protein: CASSRTSGSGEQYF.

V and J are TRBV27 and TRBJ2-7; D gene ambiguous. Per germline, CDR1 MNHEY and CDR2 SMNVEV (reference sequence). This CDR3 region has 10 residues. V was trimmed by 5 bases and J by 6 bases, leaving 5 bases between them. The CDR3 here is CASSQSEQYF. CDR3 in DNA: TGTGCCAGCAGTCAGTCCGAGCAGTACTTC.

This sequence joins TRBV30 and TRBJ2-7; the match to TRBD2 covers 7 bases. CDR1 and CDR2 (germline): GTSNPN, SVGIG (reference sequence). This CDR3 comprises 13 residues. The ends lost 7 bases at V and 3 bases at J; junction bases unmatched: 9. The CDR3 loop reads CAFSRGGDYEQYF. The CDR3 region has the DNA TGTGCCTTCTCCCGGGGAGGGGACTACGAGCAGTACTTC.

J is TRBJ1-1 and V is TRBV10-3, with TRBD1 matching over 7 bases. Germline V CDR1 and CDR2: ENHRY, SYGVKD. Losses at the gene ends were 6 bases for V and 1 base for J; bases not matched to a gene: 2. This CDR3 comprises 13 residues. The CDR3 is CAIRTGWNTEAFF. The DNA of the CDR3 is TGTGCCATCAGGACAGGGTGGAACACTGAAGCTTTCTTT.

The J gene is TRBJ2-2, the V gene TRBV24-1; possible D gene TRBD1, 5 bases. V lost 4 bases to trimming and J lost 5 bases, with 13 bases between them. The germline V gene encodes CDR1 KGHDR and CDR2 SFDVKD. CDR3 length equals 15 residues. The CDR3, as DNA: TGTGCCACCAGTGAAACAGGTGGTGGGACCGGGGAGCTGTTTTTT. Residues: CATSETGGGTGELFF.

This rearrangement joins TRBV27 to TRBJ1-4, with D unresolved. The CDR3 runs to 14 residues. V was clipped by 0 bases and J by 6 bases, with 8 bases between them. Germline CDR1 reads MNHEY; CDR2 reads SMNVEV (reference sequence). This chain's CDR3 is CASSLSERYEKLFF. DNA for the CDR3: TGTGCCAGCAGTTTATCCGAGAGATATGAAAAACTGTTTTTT. The entire variable domain, with the rest obtained from reference TRBV27 and TRBJ1-4, is as follows: EAQVTQNPRYLITVTGKKLTVTCSQNMNHEYMSWYRQDPGLGLRQIYYSMNVEVTDKGDVPEGYKVSRKEKRNFPLILESPSPNQTSLYFCASSLSERYEKLFFGSGTQLSVL.

The chain couples TRBV6-5 to TRBJ1-1; possible D gene TRBD1, 6 bases. The CDR3 loop spans 12 amino acids. V lost 5 bases to trimming and J lost 11 bases, with 15 bases between them. Germline CDR1 reads MNHEY; CDR2 reads SVGAGI. The CDR3 sequence is CASSKGHGRAFF. The CDR3 nucleotides read TGTGCCAGCAGTAAGGGACACGGCCGTGCTTTCTTT.

The genes are TRBV9 and TRBJ2-5; D possibly corresponds to TRBD2 (5 bases). Germline CDR1 and CDR2: SGDLS and YYNGEE. CDR3 size: 16 residues. Trimming cost V 4 bases and J 5 bases, with 21 bases left between them. The CDR3 is CASSYPLLELGETQYF. CDR3 DNA sequence: TGTGCCAGCAGCTATCCCCTACTAGAACTAGGGGAGACCCAGTACTTC.

This sequence joins TRBV12-3 or TRBV12-4 and TRBJ1-1; D gene unclear. Trimming removed 5 bases from V and 3 bases from J, with 10 bases in between. The CDR3 extends over 13 amino acids. The CDR3 DNA sequence: TGTGCCAGCAGTCCCCGGGTGGACACTGAAGCTTTCTTT. This codes for CASSPRVDTEAFF.

V and J are TRBV7-3 and TRBJ1-2, with D possibly matching TRBD1 (6 bases). CDR3 length equals 16 residues. The V end was cut by 2 bases, the J end by 4 bases, with 17 bases between. Germline CDR1 and CDR2: SGHTA and FQGTGA. The CDR3 here is CASSLAHTGLSYGYTF. The DNA of the CDR3 is TGTGCCAGCAGCTTAGCCCATACAGGGTTGAGCTATGGCTACACCTTC.